This T cell receptor (beta chain) was sequenced in a study of cytomegalovirus exposure and HLA in healthy donors. As to this clone: Antigen specificity is unknown.

Study-wide findings and caveats: One variant, a missense change in DCLRE1C, was linked in a later analysis to TCR beta V- and J-gene trimming.

This CDR3 is 16 amino acids long. The germline gives CDR1 MNHEY, CDR2 SVGAGI. The trim removed 1 base at V and 0 bases at J, leaving 5 bases unmatched. The PCR was carried out with 60 Vbeta primers and 13 Jbeta primers. Produced via immunoSEQ multiplex PCR; TCRdb's table is partial and in-frame only. The sample includes roughly 180,000 clones, 60% to 85% of them seen just once. The sequence derives from a girl aged 10-17 years in good health and CMV-seropositive. The rearrangement uses TRBV6-5 and TRBJ1-2; 7 bases are shared with TRBD1. Material: PBMCs. This CDR3 reads CASSYFIQGANYGYTF. DNA of the CDR3: TGTGCCAGCAGTTACTTTATTCAGGGGGCTAACTATGGCTACACCTTC.